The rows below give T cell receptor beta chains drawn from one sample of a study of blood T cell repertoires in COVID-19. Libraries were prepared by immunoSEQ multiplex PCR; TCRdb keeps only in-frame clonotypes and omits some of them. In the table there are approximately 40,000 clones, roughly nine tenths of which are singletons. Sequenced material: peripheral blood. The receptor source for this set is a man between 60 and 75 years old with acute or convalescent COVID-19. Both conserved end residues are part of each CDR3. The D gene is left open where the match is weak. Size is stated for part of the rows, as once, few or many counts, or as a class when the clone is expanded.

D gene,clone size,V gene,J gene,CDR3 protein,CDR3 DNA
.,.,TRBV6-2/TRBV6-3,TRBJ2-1,CASSYRQSSNEQFF,TGTGCCAGCAGTTACAGACAAAGCTCCAATGAGCAGTTCTTC
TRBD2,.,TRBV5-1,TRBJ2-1,CASSLAGSLDEQFF,TGCGCCAGCAGCTTAGCGGGGTCGCTGGATGAGCAGTTCTTC
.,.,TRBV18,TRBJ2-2,CASSPRTANTGELFF,TGTGCCAGCTCCCCAAGGACTGCGAACACCGGGGAGCTGTTTTTT
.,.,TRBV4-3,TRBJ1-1,CASSQLLSAAEAFF,TGCGCCAGCAGCCAACTACTATCAGCGGCCGAAGCTTTCTTT
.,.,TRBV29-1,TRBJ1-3,CSTGLGNTIYF,TGCAGCACAGGCTTAGGAAACACCATATATTTT
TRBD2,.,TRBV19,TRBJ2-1,CASSPGLAGVNEQFF,TGTGCCAGTAGTCCTGGACTAGCGGGAGTGAATGAGCAGTTCTTC
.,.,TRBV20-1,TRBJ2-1,CSASRQYNEQFF,TGCAGTGCTAGTCGACAGTACAATGAGCAGTTCTTC
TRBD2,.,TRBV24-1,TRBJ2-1,CATSDESGRSSYNEQFF,TGTGCCACCAGTGATGAGAGCGGGAGGAGCTCCTACAATGAGCAGTTCTTC
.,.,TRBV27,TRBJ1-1,CASSLSPVITEAFF,TGTGCCAGCAGTTTATCTCCAGTGATCACTGAAGCTTTCTTT
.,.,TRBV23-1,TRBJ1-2,CASNFEGVRGYTF,TGCGCCAGCAACTTTGAGGGCGTTCGGGGCTACACCTTC
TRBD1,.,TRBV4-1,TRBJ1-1,CASSQDFRGTEAFF,TGCGCCAGCAGCCAAGATTTCAGGGGGACTGAAGCTTTCTTT
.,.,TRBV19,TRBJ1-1,CASKRGSLNTEAFF,TGTGCCAGTAAAAGAGGCAGCCTGAACACTGAAGCTTTCTTT
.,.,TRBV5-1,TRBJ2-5,CASSGLGGLETQYF,TGCGCCAGCAGCGGATTGGGGGGTCTGGAGACCCAGTACTTC
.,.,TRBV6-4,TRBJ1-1,CASSVTDRAEAFF,TGTGCCAGCAGTGTTACGGACAGAGCCGAAGCTTTCTTT
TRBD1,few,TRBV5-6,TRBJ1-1,CASSHGTGQGSPRAFF,TGTGCCAGCAGCCACGGGACAGGGCAAGGGTCACCTCGAGCTTTCTTT
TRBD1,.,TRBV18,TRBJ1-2,CASSPGTVDGYTF,TGTGCCAGCTCACCCGGGACAGTTGATGGCTACACCTTC